The present TCR beta chain was sequenced within a study of T cell responses to AZD1222 COVID-19 vaccine. Remarks on this clone: Its matching antigen is unknown.

Sequenced by immunoSEQ multiplex PCR; TCRdb stores in-frame clones only, minus some. Among about 99,000 clones listed, roughly nine tenths were seen once. Regarding the study as a whole: The repertoires were collected only after the peak T cell response. Possibly, clonal diversity was underestimated; donors were largely white British and included more females.

Per the germline V gene, CDR1 is SEHNR and CDR2 is FQNEAQ (reference sequence). V shed 0 bases, J shed 6 bases, and the junction held 5 bases outside the gene matches. The CDR3 totals 16 residues. This sample comprised peripheral blood, obtained 28 days after the second AZD1222 dose. The chain is built from TRBV7-9 and TRBJ2-1, with 10 bases fitting TRBD2. This sequence was found in an adult who received the AZD1222 COVID-19 vaccine. The chain's CDR3 is CASSLADSGRRNEQFF. The CDR3 DNA reads as TGTGCCAGCAGCTTAGCGGATAGCGGGAGGCGCAATGAGCAGTTCTTC. Drawing the rest from reference TRBV7-9 and TRBJ2-1, the complete variable domain is DTGVSQNPRHKITKRGQNVTFRCDPISEHNRLYWYRQTLGQGPEFLTYFQNEAQLEKSRLLSDRFSAERPKGSFSTLEIQRTEQGDSAMYLCASSLADSGRRNEQFFGPGTRLTVL.